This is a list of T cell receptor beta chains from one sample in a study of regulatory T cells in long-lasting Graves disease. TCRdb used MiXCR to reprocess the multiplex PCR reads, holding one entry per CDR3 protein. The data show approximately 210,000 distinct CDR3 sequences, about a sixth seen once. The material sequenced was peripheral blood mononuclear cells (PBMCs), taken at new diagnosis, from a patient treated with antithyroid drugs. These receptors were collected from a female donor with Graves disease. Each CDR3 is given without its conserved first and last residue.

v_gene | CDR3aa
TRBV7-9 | ASSLSRNTIY
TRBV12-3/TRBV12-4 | ASSFRGDADTQY
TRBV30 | AWSETGAGNTIY
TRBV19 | ASSIEDGGGFYNEQF
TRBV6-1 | ASSDWGEGNEKLF
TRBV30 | AWSEQGDTIY
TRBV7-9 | ASSLSFGINEKLF
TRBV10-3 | AISSLGDTQY
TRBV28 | ATLVGMNTEAF
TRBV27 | ASSSQDPNYATSVASTDTQY
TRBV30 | AWSVGDEQY
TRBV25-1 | ASSELGRGGYEQY
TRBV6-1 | ASSETGPYGYT
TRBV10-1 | ASSEGMGETQY
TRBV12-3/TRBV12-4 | ASSTGGHGELF
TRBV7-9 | ASSSLAQGAHGYT
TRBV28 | ASIPTGGTSGTADTQY
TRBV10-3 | AISWDRGRNTEAF
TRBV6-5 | ASSYPAFGKTTYEQY
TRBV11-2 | ASSLGLGSYEQY
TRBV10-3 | AISEEAFYNEQF
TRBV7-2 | ASSVGRVNYGYT
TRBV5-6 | ASSRGGSYNEQF
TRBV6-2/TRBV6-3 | ASGGGAPRADEQY
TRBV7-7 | ASSRRYQETQY
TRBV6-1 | ASRPTGGYGYT
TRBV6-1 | ASSPVWGYHEQY
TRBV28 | ASSTSGGTRGNTIY
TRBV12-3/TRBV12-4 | ASSLRGPLGDIIEPQH
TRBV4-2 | ASSQGARENTEAF
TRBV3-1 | ASRKVGGTDTQY
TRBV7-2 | ASSFSSGQPQH
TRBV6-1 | ASSLGQGSYGYT
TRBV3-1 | ASSQLSQETQY
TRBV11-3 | ASSSAGDNNEQF
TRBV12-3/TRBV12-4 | ASRQGGTETQY
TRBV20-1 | SARDSPQETQY
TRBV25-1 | ASSVGRGEKLF
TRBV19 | ASSIGGGRNTGELF
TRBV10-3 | AISGSPDRAGSQETQY
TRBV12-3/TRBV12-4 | ASSPQGSLETQY
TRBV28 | ASSAAPGTGGSPLH
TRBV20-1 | SAREALRDTEAF
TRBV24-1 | ATSDHRTLGSQQY
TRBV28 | ASTIGEKLF
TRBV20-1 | SARKLAGGRVGEQY
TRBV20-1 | SARDIGGRAYEQY
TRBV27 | ASSSRTTDTQY
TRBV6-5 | ASSYGEGLNTEAF